This TCR beta chain was captured by sequencing in a study of T cells in Graves' hyperthyroidism and ophthalmopathy. Study outcomes and limitations: Model predictions of ophthalmopathy came a median about 6.3 months before onset.

For this clonotype: Antigen unknown.

Trimming left V 1 base short and J 0 bases short, with 6 bases between. The CDR3 has 15 residues. From RNA transcripts, TCR beta CDR3 regions were amplified. Primed by the HTBI set, a first-round RT-PCR was run on the TCR CDR3. TCRdb reprocessed the multiplex PCR reads with MiXCR, giving one entry per CDR3 protein. The table includes approximately 600,000 distinct CDR3 sequences, around 21% detected once. The sample consisted of blood. This clonotype was obtained from a man aged 25 to 45 with Graves' ophthalmopathy. The V and J genes are TRBV12-3 or TRBV12-4 and TRBJ2-2, with no clear D. DNA of the CDR3: TGTGCCAGCAGTTTAGGAATCGCGAACACCGGGGAGCTGTTTTTT. Its protein product is CASSLGIANTGELFF.